This T cell receptor (beta chain) was captured in a study of OX40 agonist ivuxolimab in advanced cancers. Whole-study context: Prior checkpoint blockade (anti-PD-1, anti-PD-L1 or anti-CTLA-4) was permitted; 40% had it.

This clone appeared once. The antigen remains undetermined. Study-wide findings and caveats: Averaged across samples, CD8+ T cells carried more expanded clones than CD4+ did.

Profiled with immunoSEQ multiplex PCR; TCRdb holds only in-frame clones, not every one. Among roughly 60,000 clones listed, around 82% were seen once. If patients had autoimmune disease history or systemic immunosuppression, they were excluded. Peripheral blood came from all dose cohorts at three timepoints. Germline CDR1 reads MDHEN; CDR2 reads SYDVKM. After removal of 3 bases from V and 7 bases from J, the junction contained 10 bases not matched to a gene. This CDR3 contains 16 residues. The clonotype was recovered from an adult with an advanced solid tumor such as melanoma, head and neck, liver or kidney cancer. Sequences were derived from CD4+ or CD8+ T cells sorted from blood, sampled in a trial of the OX40 agonist ivuxolimab. This sequence joins TRBV28 and TRBJ2-2; 8 bases are a match to TRBD1. The CDR3 bases are TGTGCCAGCAGTTTGAGGACAGGGCTGTTGGTCGGGGAGCTGTTTTTT. Translated: CASSLRTGLLVGELFF. Together with reference TRBV28 and TRBJ2-2, the CDR3 gives the full variable domain: DVKVTQSSRYLVKRTGEKVFLECVQDMDHENMFWYRQDPGLGLRLIYFSYDVKMKEKGDIPEGYSVSREKKERFSLILESASTNQTSMYLCASSLRTGLLVGELFFGEGSRLTVL.